The 28 T cell receptor beta chains below all came from one sample that was sequenced in a study of cytotoxic CD8 clonotypes in ibrutinib-treated CLL. TCRdb's copy holds only in-frame clones and misses some; the assay was immunoSEQ multiplex PCR. The table records about 160,000 clones, approximately 77% of them present only once. The sample was PBMCs, taken after 12 months of ibrutinib treatment. The receptors were sampled from a human donor with chronic lymphocytic leukemia.

The chain employs TRBV19 and TRBJ1-3; D remains ambiguous. This CDR3 spans 13 amino acids. V gave up 7 bases and J gave up 4 bases, with 11 bases separating them. The germline gives CDR1 LNHDA, CDR2 SQIVND (reference sequence). The CDR3 region is CASTITAGNTIYF. The CDR3 DNA is TGTGCCAGTACCATAACCGCCGGAAACACCATATATTTT.

The count of this clone is one. DNA for the CDR3: TGTGCCAGCAGTTACCTCCCCGCTAGCGCTTCCTACAATGAGCAGTTCTTC. Its translation is CASSYLPASASYNEQFF. The rearrangement links TRBV6-9 to TRBJ2-1, with D possibly matching TRBD2 (6 bases). Between the trimmed V and J ends, which lost 3 bases and 1 base, there was a span of 16 bases. CDR3 length equals 17 residues. Germline assignment: CDR1 MNHGY and CDR2 SVAAGI.

This clone was observed a few times. The V call is TRBV28, the J call TRBJ1-2; D is unresolved. The germline V gene has CDR1 MDHEN and CDR2 SYDVKM. Trimming shortened V by 5 bases and J by 4 bases, and 5 bases separated the two germline ends. The CDR3 totals 11 residues. CDR3 protein: CASSRGYGYTF. CDR3 nucleotide sequence: TGTGCCAGCAGTCGGGGCTATGGCTACACCTTC.

The sample holds one count of this clone. The chain employs TRBV10-3 and TRBJ1-1; possibly TRBD1 for D (6 bases). Between the trimmed V and J ends, which lost 4 bases and 8 bases, there was a span of 11 bases. Germline-derived CDR1 and CDR2 are ENHRY and SYGVKD. The CDR3 extends over 12 amino acids. CDR3 bases: TGTGCCATCAGTGTAAGACAGGAAGAAGCTTTCTTT. Amino acids: CAISVRQEEAFF.

The chain has TRBV7-2 and TRBJ1-4, with D unresolved. The V gene lost 5 bases and the J gene lost 0 bases, with 16 bases spanning the gap. The CDR3 contains 17 residues. Germline V lookup: CDR1 SGHTA, CDR2 FQGNSA. CDR3 in amino acids: CASSRNPVGSTNEKLFF. The CDR3 DNA follows: TGTGCCAGCAGCCGAAACCCGGTGGGGTCAACTAATGAAAAACTGTTTTTT.

V and J are TRBV5-5 and TRBJ1-3; 8 nucleotides align to TRBD1. The length of the CDR3 is 15 residues. V was clipped by 4 bases and J by 8 bases; unmatched bases: 11. CDR1 is SGHKS, CDR2 YYEKEE, per germline (reference sequence). The CDR3, as DNA: TGTGCCAGCAGCGTTGACGAGGACAGGGCTTACACCATATATTTT. Encoded protein: CASSVDEDRAYTIYF.

The rearrangement uses TRBV21-1 and TRBJ1-5. TRBV21-1 is a known pseudogene. This CDR3 is built from 16 residues. For the CDR3, the DNA is TGTGCCAGCAGCAAGACCCCGGACGCTGTGAAATCGTCCCAGCATTTT. Protein: CASSKTPDAVKSSQHF.

The chain employs TRBV28 and TRBJ1-1; unclear D gene. V lost 8 bases and J lost 11, with 12 bases in between. Germline V CDR1 and CDR2: MDHEN, SYDVKM. The CDR3 loop spans 10 amino acids. The CDR3 DNA reads TGTGCCAGCGGGAGAACTGTGGCTTTCTTT. It yields the protein CASGRTVAFF.

This clone has at least ten counts. DNA for the CDR3: TGTGCCAGCAGCTTAGAGGGAGTGGGAACTGAAGCTTTCTTT. Residues: CASSLEGVGTEAFF. The chain links TRBV11-2 to TRBJ1-1; no clear D. Germline-derived CDR1 and CDR2 are SGHAT and FQNNGV. The CDR3 is 14 amino acids. V dropped 0 bases and J dropped 5 bases, with 10 bases sitting between them.

V usage is TRBV5-1 and J usage is TRBJ2-7; D is uncertain. From germline, CDR1 is SGHRS and CDR2 YFSETQ. Trimming shortened V by 0 bases and J by 0 bases, and 10 bases separated the two germline ends. This CDR3 is built from 15 residues. The CDR3 coding sequence is TGCGCCAGCAGCTTGGAATACAAAAGCTCCTACGAGCAGTACTTC. Protein: CASSLEYKSSYEQYF.

The CDR3 protein is CASSPGEGPYGYTF. The CDR3 DNA reads as TGTGCCAGCAGCCCCGGGGAGGGACCGTATGGCTACACCTTC. The rearrangement joins TRBV7-2 to TRBJ1-2, with D possibly matching TRBD1 (5 bases). The CDR3 consists of 14 residues. Looked up from germline, CDR1 is SGHTA and CDR2 is FQGNSA. V lost 5 bases to trimming and J lost 5 bases, with 15 bases between them.

This clone showed up just once. The chain couples TRBV7-9 to TRBJ1-1; 10 bases align to TRBD1. J lost 10 bases, V lost 1 base, and 6 bases had no gene match. This CDR3 has 14 residues. Looked up from germline, CDR1 is SEHNR and CDR2 is FQNEAQ (reference sequence). CDR3 sequence: CASSLDGQGGTAFF. In DNA form, the CDR3 reads TGTGCCAGCAGCTTAGACGGACAGGGGGGAACAGCTTTCTTT.

This chain uses TRBV6-6 with TRBJ2-7; tentatively, D is TRBD2 (6 bases). Germline CDR1 and CDR2: MNHNY and SVGAGI (reference sequence). This CDR3 spans 13 amino acids. V was cut by 6 bases and J by 1 base, with 10 bases left in between. The CDR3 DNA follows: TGTGCCAGCAGCGGGAGTAATTCCTACGAGCAGTACTTC. The encoded protein is CASSGSNSYEQYF.

The J gene is TRBJ2-3, the V gene TRBV6-4; D possibly corresponds to TRBD1 (5 bases). Trimming left V 0 bases short and J 0 bases short, with 10 bases between. CDR3 length: 16 residues. Germline lookup yields CDR1 MRHNA and CDR2 SNTAGT. Written as DNA, the CDR3 is TGTGCCAGCAGTGACTCTATACAGGATAGCACAGATACGCAGTATTTT. Protein: CASSDSIQDSTDTQYF.

This clone was seen a few times. The V call is TRBV5-6, the J call TRBJ1-2, with D possibly TRBD1 on 6 matching bases. The V gene lost 4 bases and the J gene lost 7 bases, with 14 bases spanning the gap. The CDR3 spans 13 residues. From germline, CDR1 is SGHDT and CDR2 YYEEEE. The CDR3 loop is CASSTPGTPGYTF. The CDR3 bases are TGTGCCAGCAGCACTCCCGGGACACCTGGCTACACCTTC. The full variable domain, with the rest looked up from reference TRBV5-6 and TRBJ1-2, is DAGVTQSPTHLIKTRGQQVTLRCSPKSGHDTVSWYQQALGQGPQFIFQYYEEEERQRGNFPDRFSGHQFPNYSSELNVNALLLGDSALYLCASSTPGTPGYTFGSGTRLTVV.

The chain employs TRBV7-8 and TRBJ1-5; 8 bases line up with TRBD1. Trimming took 1 base from V and 0 from J; bases not matched to a gene: 8. CDR1 and CDR2 (germline): SGHVS, FQNEAQ. The CDR3 spans 18 residues. CDR3 amino acids: CASSLGRTGRHSNQPQHF. CDR3 nucleotides: TGTGCCAGCAGCTTAGGACGGACAGGGCGACATAGCAATCAGCCCCAGCATTTT.

V and J are TRBV27 and TRBJ1-4; 7 bases fit TRBD1. CDR1 is MNHEY, CDR2 SMNVEV, per germline (reference sequence). The J segment lost 5 bases and the V segment lost 8 bases, leaving 8 bases of the junction unmatched. This CDR3 has 14 residues. As DNA, the CDR3 is TGTGCCAGCGCTTCCCAGGGGGGGAATGAAAAACTGTTTTTT. Its protein product is CASASQGGNEKLFF.

This chain uses TRBV5-4 with TRBJ2-6; D call uncertain. V dropped 5 bases and J dropped 0 bases, with 9 bases sitting between them. This CDR3 has 15 residues. Germline CDR1 SGHNT, CDR2 YYREEE (reference sequence). This chain's CDR3 is CASRPDFSGANVLTF. CDR3 DNA sequence: TGTGCCAGCAGACCCGACTTCTCTGGGGCCAACGTCCTGACTTTC. The full variable domain, with the rest looked up from reference TRBV5-4 and TRBJ2-6, is ETGVTQSPTHLIKTRGQQVTLRCSSQSGHNTVSWYQQALGQGPQFIFQYYREEENGRGNFPPRFSGLQFPNYSSELNVNALELDDSALYLCASRPDFSGANVLTFGAGSRLTVL.

This clone was detected a few times. The sample carries other DNA sequences with the same CDR3. V usage is TRBV18 and J usage is TRBJ2-5; D is ambiguous. The V end lost 5 bases, the J end lost 1 base, and 2 bases lay between the germline ends. The length of the CDR3 is 11 residues. The germline V gene encodes CDR1 KGHSH and CDR2 LQKENI. CDR3 protein: CASSSQETQYF. The DNA of the CDR3 is TGTGCCAGCTCAAGCCAAGAGACCCAGTACTTC.

The rearrangement links TRBV7-3 to TRBJ1-4, with D possibly being TRBD1 (5 bases). Germline-derived CDR1 and CDR2 are SGHTA and FQGTGA. V was pared by 2 bases and J by 0 bases, with 13 bases between. This CDR3 has 17 amino acids. This chain's CDR3 is CASSLSGPGATNEKLFF. Here the CDR3 DNA reads TGTGCCAGCAGCTTATCGGGACCGGGTGCAACTAATGAAAAACTGTTTTTT.

The rearrangement uses TRBV5-1 and TRBJ2-5; D not resolved. The germline V gene encodes CDR1 SGHRS and CDR2 YFSETQ. V lost 0 bases, J lost 1 base, and 10 bases lay in between. The CDR3 runs to 15 residues. The CDR3 nucleotides are TGCGCCAGCAGCTTGGCTATAGGAATCCAAGAGACCCAGTACTTC. Its protein is CASSLAIGIQETQYF.

V gene TRBV19 combines with J gene TRBJ1-2; D unresolved. Germline V gene sequence: CDR1 LNHDA, CDR2 SQIVND (reference sequence). The V end lost 8 bases, the J end lost 4 bases, and 17 bases lay between the germline ends. The CDR3 contains 14 residues. The CDR3 region is CASRPRSSSYGYTF. Written as DNA, the CDR3 is TGTGCCAGTCGGCCCAGGTCTTCCTCCTATGGCTACACCTTC.

The genes are TRBV2 and TRBJ2-2; D not certain. Per the germline V gene, CDR1 is SNHLY and CDR2 is FYNNEI. This CDR3 is built from 14 residues. Trimming stripped 6 bases from V and 3 bases from J, with 11 bases between. The DNA of the CDR3 is TGTGCCAGCAGACTTACGGACGACACCGGGGAGCTGTTTTTT. Its translation: CASRLTDDTGELFF.

The chain uses TRBV29-1 and TRBJ2-3, with D possibly being TRBD1 (5 bases). Between the trimmed V and J ends, which lost 3 bases and 4 bases, there was a span of 11 bases. The CDR3 extends over 13 amino acids. From germline, CDR1 is SQVTM and CDR2 ANQGSEA. In DNA, the CDR3 is TGCAGCGTTGAGCGTCAGGGTGCAGATACGCAGTATTTT. As protein: CSVERQGADTQYF.

This chain connects TRBV28 to TRBJ1-2; a weak D match, TRBD1 (6 bases). CDR3 length: 12 amino acids. The germline CDR1 and CDR2 sequences are MDHEN and SYDVKM. Trimming took 7 bases from V and 8 from J, leaving 14 bases between them. The CDR3 is CASTQGRNGYTF. The CDR3, as DNA: TGTGCCAGCACCCAGGGGAGAAACGGCTACACCTTC.

The genes are TRBV29-1 and TRBJ1-2; 7 bases line up with TRBD1. CDR1 is SQVTM, CDR2 ANQGSEA, per germline. CDR3 size: 16 residues. Germline trimming cut 4 bases from V and 2 bases from J; bases unmatched to any gene: 13. CDR3 DNA sequence: TGCAGCGTTGTAACATATGGGGACAGCGCAAACTATGGCTACACCTTC. Translation gives CSVVTYGDSANYGYTF. Filled out from reference TRBV29-1 and TRBJ1-2, the complete variable domain reads SAVISQKPSRDICQRGTSLTIQCQVDSQVTMMFWYRQQPGQSLTLIATANQGSEATYESGFVIDKFPISRPNLTFSTLTVSNMSPEDSSIYLCSVVTYGDSANYGYTFGSGTRLTVV.

V gene TRBV18 combines with J gene TRBJ2-7; possibly TRBD1 or TRBD2 for D (5 bases each). Germline V gives CDR1 KGHSH, CDR2 LQKENI. This CDR3 spans 15 amino acids. Deletions cut 3 bases from V and 0 bases from J, with 12 bases between. The DNA for the CDR3 is TGTGCCAGCTCACCGGGGCCAGGGAGCTCCTACGAGCAGTACTTC. Translation: CASSPGPGSSYEQYF.

J is TRBJ2-6 and V is TRBV4-1; TRBD1 aligns across 7 bases. Losses at the gene ends were 0 bases for V and 0 bases for J; bases not matched to a gene: 14. CDR1 is MGHRA and CDR2 is YSYEKL in the germline V gene. CDR3 length: 21 residues. CDR3 sequence (DNA): TGCGCCAGCAGCCAAGAGAAAGTCGGGACAGCCTCCATCTCTGGGGCCAACGTCCTGACTTTC. Translation gives CASSQEKVGTASISGANVLTF.